The 27 T cell receptor beta chains listed next were all sequenced from one sample in a study of T cells after yellow fever vaccination. TCRdb passed the 5' RACE reads through MiXCR, listing each CDR3 protein once. The sample contains 310,000 or so distinct CDR3 sequences, 6.8% of which appear only once. The material sequenced was PBMCs, taken 45 days after the first yellow fever vaccination. These receptors were collected from a man between 18 and 35 years old who received the YFV17D yellow fever vaccine.

This clonotype has ten or more counts. This chain joins TRBV12-3 or TRBV12-4 and TRBJ1-5, with D possibly TRBD1 on 5 matching bases. Trimming took 3 bases from V and 8 from J, leaving 11 bases between them. This CDR3 is built from 13 residues. The CDR3 region has the DNA TGTGCCAGCAGTTTCAGGGTTCAGGAGCCCCAGCATTTT. It yields the protein CASSFRVQEPQHF.

This clonotype was detected only a few times. The chain couples TRBV23-1 to TRBJ2-7, with D unclear. TRBV23-1 is sorted into the ORF group, with uncertain function. The CDR3 runs 13 residues. The ends were cut back, 0 bases at V and 3 bases at J, with 6 bases in the middle. In DNA, the CDR3 is TGCGCCAGCAGTCAATCGACACTCTACGAGCAGTACGTC. Protein: CASSQSTLYEQYV.

In this sample, this clonotype turned up a few times. This chain connects TRBV5-1 to TRBJ2-2; D is perhaps TRBD1 (6 bases). The CDR3 is 13 amino acids. Germline V CDR1 and CDR2: SGHRS, YFSETQ. V lost 6 bases to trimming and J lost 4 bases, with 10 bases between them. The DNA for the CDR3 is TGCGCCAGCACACAGGGCCCCACCGGGGAGCTGTTTTTT. It translates to CASTQGPTGELFF.

This clonotype was seen only a few times. This sequence joins TRBV5-6 and TRBJ2-1; D not certain. Germline assignment: CDR1 SGHDT and CDR2 YYEEEE. V lost 3 bases, J lost 8 bases, and 6 bases lay in between. This CDR3 is built from 11 residues. The chain's CDR3 is CASSYGDEQFF. CDR3 bases: TGTGCCAGCAGCTATGGGGATGAGCAGTTCTTC.

The chain carries TRBV6-1 and TRBJ2-7, with D uncertain. The germline V gene has CDR1 MNHNS and CDR2 SASEGT. The CDR3 has 14 residues. V was cut by 1 base and J by 0 bases, with 7 bases left in between. The DNA of the CDR3 is TGTGCCAGCAGTGAAGGACCTCGCTCCTACGAGCAGTACTTC. Amino acids: CASSEGPRSYEQYF.

This clonotype was seen many times. V and J are TRBV20-1 and TRBJ2-6; no definite D call. The CDR3 consists of 14 residues. V lost 6 bases, J lost 4 bases, and 13 bases lay in between. CDR1 DFQATT and CDR2 SNEGSKA come from the germline V gene (reference sequence). CDR3 amino acids: CSATVPPGANVLTF. The CDR3 DNA reads as TGCAGTGCAACAGTGCCTCCCGGGGCCAACGTCCTGACTTTC.

This clonotype was seen more than once but under ten times. The chain is built from TRBV30 and TRBJ2-5; 7 bases agree with TRBD1. Germline trimming cut 5 bases from V and 5 bases from J; bases unmatched to any gene: 8. In germline, CDR1 is GTSNPN, CDR2 SVGIG (reference sequence). This CDR3 is 13 amino acids long. Here the CDR3 reads CAWGGQLLETQYF. CDR3 DNA sequence: TGTGCCTGGGGGGGACAGCTCCTGGAGACCCAGTACTTC.

This clonotype was counted ten times or more. The chain uses TRBV7-2 and TRBJ1-2; 9 bases map to TRBD1. The CDR3 totals 15 residues. V shed 5 bases, J shed 4 bases, and the junction held 8 bases outside the gene matches. Germline-derived CDR1 and CDR2 are SGHTA and FQGNSA. The CDR3 region has the DNA TGTGCCAGCAGCGACCGGGACAGGGAACTCTATGGCTACACCTTC. Its translation: CASSDRDRELYGYTF.

The genes are TRBV24-1 and TRBJ2-5; 10 positions match TRBD1. CDR1 and CDR2 (germline): KGHDR, SFDVKD. V gave up 4 bases and J gave up 4 bases; unmatched junction bases: 5. The CDR3 totals 15 residues. CDR3 loop: CATSDPGQGGETQYF. The CDR3, as DNA: TGTGCCACCAGTGACCCTGGACAGGGGGGAGAGACCCAGTACTTC.

This clonotype was detected ten times or more. This chain connects TRBV14 to TRBJ2-4; 9 positions agree with TRBD2. Germline V gene sequence: CDR1 SGHDN, CDR2 FVKESK. V lost 3 bases to trimming and J lost 7 bases; unmatched junction nucleotides: 4. This CDR3 has 14 amino acids. The CDR3 reads CASSHGGGANIQYF. The CDR3 nucleotides read TGTGCCAGCAGCCACGGCGGGGGGGCCAACATTCAGTACTTC.

In its sample, this clonotype was seen many times. This chain joins TRBV12-3 or TRBV12-4 and TRBJ1-5, with D unclear. CDR3 size: 14 residues. Trimming pared 5 bases from V and 3 bases from J, leaving 11 bases between. The CDR3 loop reads CASSDAPTNQPQHF. The CDR3 coding sequence is TGTGCCAGCAGTGATGCACCTACCAATCAGCCCCAGCATTTT.

There are a few counts of this clonotype. The genes are TRBV7-8 and TRBJ2-7; TRBD2 matches 12 bases. V lost 5 bases, J lost 5 bases, and 16 bases stayed unmatched. The CDR3 covers 18 residues. Germline-derived CDR1 and CDR2 are SGHVS and FQNEAQ. The chain's CDR3 is CASSLDPSGGAELNEQYF. The CDR3 bases are TGTGCCAGCAGCCTAGACCCTAGCGGGGGGGCCGAGCTAAACGAGCAGTACTTC.

The chain employs TRBV20-1 and TRBJ1-5; no reliable D call. The CDR3 has 14 residues. The V gene's germline CDR1 is DFQATT and CDR2 SNEGSKA (reference sequence). Deletions cut 3 bases from V and 3 bases from J, with 12 bases between. CDR3 loop: CSASAWQSNQPQHF. The DNA of the CDR3 is TGCAGTGCTAGCGCCTGGCAGTCCAATCAGCCCCAGCATTTT.

This clonotype was detected a few times. V is TRBV5-1 and J is TRBJ1-1; 9 nucleotides line up with TRBD1. The germline V gene encodes CDR1 SGHRS and CDR2 YFSETQ. The ends lost 1 base at V and 4 bases at J; junction bases unmatched: 11. The CDR3 is 17 residues long. In nucleotides, the CDR3 is TGCGCCAGCAGCTTGCCCCAGACAGGGGGTGGAGGCACTGAAGCTTTCTTT. The encoded protein is CASSLPQTGGGGTEAFF.

CDR3 sequence (DNA): TGTGCCAGCAGCTTCCCCGGGGGGCATGTGAATGAGCAGTTCTTC. It encodes CASSFPGGHVNEQFF. The chain is built from TRBV5-4 and TRBJ2-1; tentative D call: TRBD2 (7 bases). Germline-derived CDR1 and CDR2 are SGHNT and YYREEE (reference sequence). This CDR3 is 15 amino acids long. Trimming cost V 2 bases and J 7 bases, with 16 bases left between them. The whole variable domain, filled in from reference TRBV5-4 and TRBJ2-1, reads ETGVTQSPTHLIKTRGQQVTLRCSSQSGHNTVSWYQQALGQGPQFIFQYYREEENGRGNFPPRFSGLQFPNYSSELNVNALELDDSALYLCASSFPGGHVNEQFFGPGTRLTVL.

This clonotype has a handful of counts. The chain couples TRBV20-1 to TRBJ1-3; 7 positions agree with TRBD1. The CDR3 consists of 14 residues. Germline-derived CDR1 and CDR2 are DFQATT and SNEGSKA (reference sequence). The trim removed 1 base at V and 7 bases at J, leaving 7 bases unmatched. The DNA for the CDR3 is TGCAGTGCTAGAGCCCGGACAGGTGGGAACACCATATATTTT. Translating gives CSARARTGGNTIYF.

V and J are TRBV20-1 and TRBJ2-3; 12 nucleotides line up with TRBD2. This CDR3 region has 15 residues. With V trimmed by 6 bases and J by 5 bases, 9 bases remained unmatched. The germline gives CDR1 DFQATT, CDR2 SNEGSKA (reference sequence). As DNA, the CDR3 is TGCAGTGCCGCCTGGTCACTAGCGGGGGGAGATACGCAGTATTTT. This encodes CSAAWSLAGGDTQYF.

This clonotype was seen a few times. The V and J genes are TRBV5-5 and TRBJ1-4, with D possibly matching TRBD1 (5 bases). With 4 bases removed from V and 4 bases from J, the gap between germline ends came to 11 bases. The CDR3 contains 14 residues. The germline V gene has CDR1 SGHKS and CDR2 YYEKEE (reference sequence). The CDR3 coding sequence is TGTGCCAGCAGCACTCGACAGAGTAATGAAAAACTGTTTTTT. Its protein is CASSTRQSNEKLFF.

This clonotype was recorded at least ten times. The J gene is TRBJ1-2, the V gene TRBV5-1, with D perhaps matching TRBD1 (5 bases). Germline V gene data show CDR1 as SGHRS and CDR2 as YFSETQ. V was trimmed by 4 bases and J by 10 bases, leaving 20 bases between them. The CDR3 is made up of 14 amino acids. CDR3 sequence: CASSGSPGGSDYTF. DNA for the CDR3: TGCGCCAGCAGCGGATCCCCGGGGGGAAGTGACTACACCTTC.

The gene calls are TRBV18 and TRBJ1-5; no firm D call. This CDR3 comprises 16 residues. Trimming cost V 2 bases and J 4 bases, with 15 bases left between them. Per the germline V gene, CDR1 is KGHSH and CDR2 is LQKENI. CDR3 DNA: TGTGCCAGCTCACCAGGCCAAGAGTTTGGGAATCAGCCCCAGCATTTT. Translation: CASSPGQEFGNQPQHF.

This clonotype occurred a few times. V usage is TRBV4-1 and J usage is TRBJ2-1, with 11 bases lining up with TRBD2. Germline V gene sequence: CDR1 MGHRA, CDR2 YSYEKL. The CDR3 extends over 16 amino acids. The V and J ends lost 4 bases and 5 bases, in that order; junction bases with no gene match: 7. CDR3 nucleotides: TGCGCCAGCAGCCCGGAGGGACTAGCGGCCGACAATGAGCAGTTCTTC. It codes for CASSPEGLAADNEQFF.

This clonotype was counted a few times. The chain combines TRBV5-4 with TRBJ1-3, with D perhaps matching TRBD1 (5 bases). Trimming took 4 bases from V and 7 from J, leaving 18 bases between them. Germline V gene lookup returns CDR1 SGHNT and CDR2 YYREEE (reference sequence). This CDR3 has 15 amino acids. The CDR3: CASSLTGTTRNTIYF. The CDR3 coding sequence is TGTGCCAGCAGCCTTACCGGGACGACGAGGAACACCATATATTTT.

The rearrangement links TRBV19 to TRBJ2-7; 7 positions agree with TRBD1. After removal of 4 bases from V and 6 bases from J, the junction contained 9 bases not matched to a gene. The CDR3 is made up of 14 amino acids. Germline loops: CDR1 LNHDA, CDR2 SQIVND (reference sequence). CDR3 amino acids: CASSSGDSMGEQYF. The DNA of the CDR3 is TGTGCCAGTAGTAGTGGGGACAGTATGGGCGAGCAGTACTTC.

This clonotype turned up a few times. The genes are TRBV28 and TRBJ2-7, with D uncertain. Germline V lookup: CDR1 MDHEN, CDR2 SYDVKM. V shed 4 bases and J shed 12 bases, with 19 bases lying between them. The length of the CDR3 is 13 residues. CDR3: CASSSRVLGRLYV. In nucleotides, the CDR3 is TGTGCCAGCAGTTCACGGGTCCTAGGAAGACTGTACGTC.

At least ten counts were recorded for this clonotype. CDR3 DNA sequence: TGTGCCAGCAGCGTCCGGGCCGCTTCCTATGGCTACACCTTC. Translated, it gives CASSVRAASYGYTF. This chain links TRBV27 with TRBJ1-2; no clear D. This CDR3 is 14 amino acids long. V lost 6 bases and J lost 4, with 15 bases in between. Germline V gives CDR1 MNHEY, CDR2 SMNVEV (reference sequence).

In its sample, this clonotype was seen a few times. The gene calls are TRBV7-2 and TRBJ2-3, with 9 bases matching TRBD2. The CDR3 runs to 16 residues. Germline V gene data show CDR1 as SGHTA and CDR2 as FQGNSA. V was pared by 0 bases and J by 7 bases, with 8 bases of the junction left unmatched. The CDR3 DNA reads TGTGCCAGCAGCTTAGCGCTGGCGGGGGGGGGGTATACGCAGTATTTT. Amino acid sequence: CASSLALAGGGYTQYF.

The rearrangement uses TRBV15 and TRBJ1-3; 7 nucleotides agree with TRBD1. Unmatched junction bases numbered 2, after V lost 3 bases and J lost 0 bases. Germline assignment: CDR1 LNHNV and CDR2 YYDKDF (reference sequence). The CDR3 contains 15 residues. CDR3 bases: TGTGCCACCAGCAGGGACAGGTCCTCTGGAAACACCATATATTTT. Amino acid sequence: CATSRDRSSGNTIYF.